This T cell receptor (beta chain) was observed in a study of blood T cell repertoires in COVID-19. The CDR3 has 14 residues. From germline, CDR1 is SGHTA and CDR2 FQGNSA. V was clipped by 0 bases and J by 2 bases, with 7 bases between them. Sequenced by immunoSEQ multiplex PCR; TCRdb stores in-frame clones only, minus some. In the table there are more than 100,000 clones, 60% to 85% of which are singletons. This chain joins TRBV7-2 and TRBJ2-5, with D hard to call. Sequences were obtained from peripheral blood. The TCR comes from an older man with acute or convalescent COVID-19. The CDR3 DNA reads as TGTGCCAGCAGCTTAGCGCGCGGTCAAGAGACCCAGTACTTC. Its protein product is CASSLARGQETQYF.